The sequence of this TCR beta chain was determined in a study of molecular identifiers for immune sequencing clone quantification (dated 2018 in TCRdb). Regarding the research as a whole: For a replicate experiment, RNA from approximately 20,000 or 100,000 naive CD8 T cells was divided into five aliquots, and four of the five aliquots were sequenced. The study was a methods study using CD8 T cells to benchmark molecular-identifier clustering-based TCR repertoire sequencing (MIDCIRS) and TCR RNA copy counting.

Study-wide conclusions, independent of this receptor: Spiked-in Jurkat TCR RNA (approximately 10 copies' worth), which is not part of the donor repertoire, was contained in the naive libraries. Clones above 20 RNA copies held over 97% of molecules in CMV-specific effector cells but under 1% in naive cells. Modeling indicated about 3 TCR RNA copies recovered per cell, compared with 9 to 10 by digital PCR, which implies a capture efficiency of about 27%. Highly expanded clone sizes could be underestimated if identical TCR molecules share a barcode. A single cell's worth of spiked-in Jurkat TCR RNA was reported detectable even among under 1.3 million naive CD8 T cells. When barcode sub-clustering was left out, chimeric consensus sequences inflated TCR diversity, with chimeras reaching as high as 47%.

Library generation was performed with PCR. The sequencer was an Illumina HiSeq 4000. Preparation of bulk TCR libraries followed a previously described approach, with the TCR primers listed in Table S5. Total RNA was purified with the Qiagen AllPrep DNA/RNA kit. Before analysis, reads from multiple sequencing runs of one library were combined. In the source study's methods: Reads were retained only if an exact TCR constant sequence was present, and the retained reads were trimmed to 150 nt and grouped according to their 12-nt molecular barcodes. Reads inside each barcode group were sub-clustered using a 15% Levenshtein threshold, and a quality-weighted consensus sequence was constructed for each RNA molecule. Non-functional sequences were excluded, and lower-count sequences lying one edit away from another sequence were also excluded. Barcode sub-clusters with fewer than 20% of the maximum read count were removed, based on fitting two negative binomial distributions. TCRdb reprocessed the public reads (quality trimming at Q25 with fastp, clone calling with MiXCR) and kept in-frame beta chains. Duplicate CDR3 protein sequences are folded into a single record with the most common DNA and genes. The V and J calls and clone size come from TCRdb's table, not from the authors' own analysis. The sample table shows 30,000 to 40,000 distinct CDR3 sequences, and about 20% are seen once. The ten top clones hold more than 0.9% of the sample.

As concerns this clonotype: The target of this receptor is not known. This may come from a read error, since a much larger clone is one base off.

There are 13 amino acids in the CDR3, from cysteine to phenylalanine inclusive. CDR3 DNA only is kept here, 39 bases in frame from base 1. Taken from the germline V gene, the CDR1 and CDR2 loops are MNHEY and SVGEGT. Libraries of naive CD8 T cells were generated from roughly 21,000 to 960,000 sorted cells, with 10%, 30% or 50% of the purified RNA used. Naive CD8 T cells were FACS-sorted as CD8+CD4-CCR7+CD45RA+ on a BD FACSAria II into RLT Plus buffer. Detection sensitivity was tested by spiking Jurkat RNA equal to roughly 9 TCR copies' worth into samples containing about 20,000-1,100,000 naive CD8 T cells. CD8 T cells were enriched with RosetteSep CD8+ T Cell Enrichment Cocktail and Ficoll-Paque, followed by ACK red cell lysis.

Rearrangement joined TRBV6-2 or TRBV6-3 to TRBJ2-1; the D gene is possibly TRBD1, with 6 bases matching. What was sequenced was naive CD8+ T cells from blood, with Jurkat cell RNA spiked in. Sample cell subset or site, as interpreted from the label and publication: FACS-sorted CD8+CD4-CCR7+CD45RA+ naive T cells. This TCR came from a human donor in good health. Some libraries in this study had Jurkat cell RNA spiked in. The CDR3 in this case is CASSDRSYSEQFF. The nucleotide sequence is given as TGTGCCAGCAGTGACAGGTCCTACAGTGAGCAGTTCTTC.